These 5 T cell receptor beta chains came from one sample sequenced in a study of blood T cell repertoires in COVID-19. Profiled with immunoSEQ multiplex PCR; TCRdb holds only in-frame clones, not every one. The sample gives about 270,000 clones, less than 90% of which show up once; roughly 3.9% is in the top ten. Sequencing was carried out using peripheral blood. Receptor source: a man in his 60s who had recovered from COVID-19.

The genes are TRBV21-1 and TRBJ2-2; TRBD2, the table's D call, lacks a check against the DNA. TRBV21-1 is given as a pseudogene. This CDR3 contains 15 residues. CDR3 sequence reads: CASSNKGKRSGELFF. In DNA, the CDR3 is TGTGCCAGCAGCAATAAAGGAAAACGGAGCGGGGAGCTGTTTTTT.

The genes are TRBV6-5 and TRBJ2-3; the D gene is possibly TRBD2 (6 bases). The CDR3 length is 15 residues. Trimming shortened V by 8 bases and J by 4 bases, and 19 bases separated the two germline ends. CDR1 is MNHEY, CDR2 SVGAGI, per germline. The CDR3 reads CASLAGSFMADTQYF. The CDR3 bases are TGTGCCAGCCTTGCGGGGTCCTTTATGGCAGATACGCAGTATTTT.

This rearrangement joins TRBV19 to TRBJ1-2; 7 nucleotides agree with TRBD1. The V gene's germline CDR1 is LNHDA and CDR2 SQIVND (reference sequence). The CDR3 sequence is 15 residues long. V lost 2 bases, J lost 2 bases, and 5 bases stayed unmatched. The CDR3 nucleotides are TGTGCCAGTAGTATATGGCGGGACAGCAACTATGGCTACACCTTC. Residues: CASSIWRDSNYGYTF.

The gene calls are TRBV6-4 and TRBJ2-2; 9 bases are a match to TRBD2. Per the germline V gene, CDR1 is MRHNA and CDR2 is SNTAGT. There are 17 residues in the CDR3. J was trimmed by 8 bases and V by 6 bases; bases with no gene match: 16. CDR3 region: CASRMNPGLASLGELFF. The CDR3 region has the DNA TGTGCCAGCAGGATGAATCCGGGACTAGCATCCCTAGGGGAGCTGTTTTTT.

This chain links TRBV4-2 with TRBJ1-4, with D maybe TRBD1 (6 bases). Germline V CDR1 and CDR2: LGHNA, YNFKEQ. V was pared by 0 bases and J by 2 bases, with 13 bases between. The CDR3 has 17 residues. DNA of the CDR3: TGTGCCAGCAGCCAAGATTGGAGGGGGGGGACTAATGAAAAACTGTTTTTT. Protein sequence: CASSQDWRGGTNEKLFF.